A single TCR beta chain is shown here with its context. CDR3 length: 10 residues. Trimming removed 10 bases from V and 4 bases from J, with 7 bases in between. The assay was immunoSEQ multiplex PCR, and TCRdb's table has in-frame clones only and misses some. The sample contains about 74,000 clones, approximately 91% of which appear only once. This sample was taken from a study of control samples from healthy donors and cancer patients. Sequencing was done on a sample of blood. The V and J genes are TRBV12-3 or TRBV12-4 and TRBJ1-1; no definite D call. The source is a woman in her 50s in good health. This CDR3 is CATRGTEAFF. The CDR3 nucleotides read TGTGCCACCCGGGGCACTGAAGCTTTCTTT.